The 17 T cell receptor beta chains below come from one sample, sequenced in a study of cytomegalovirus exposure and HLA in healthy donors. The PCR made use of 60 Vbeta and 13 Jbeta primers. Profiled with immunoSEQ multiplex PCR; TCRdb holds only in-frame clones, not every one. The data contain about 230,000 clones, just over 75% of them seen just once; the ten biggest clones take up roughly 2.5%. Sequenced material: PBMCs. Every receptor here comes from a woman in her sixties or seventies in good health and CMV-seropositive.

The J gene is TRBJ1-4, the V gene TRBV6-6; unclear D gene. CDR3 length equals 16 residues. Germline values: CDR1 MNHNY, CDR2 SVGAGI (reference sequence). Trimming removed 5 bases from V and 0 bases from J, with 13 bases in between. For the CDR3, the DNA is TGTGCCAGCAGTATTTTTCAGAACCCAACTAATGAAAAACTGTTTTTT. Protein product: CASSIFQNPTNEKLFF.

The genes are TRBV7-9 and TRBJ2-1; TRBD1 might be the D (6 bases). Germline loops: CDR1 SEHNR, CDR2 FQNEAQ (reference sequence). Trimming took 2 bases from V and 4 from J, leaving 9 bases between them. This CDR3 spans 14 amino acids. CDR3 protein: CASSLQGPYNEQFF. CDR3 DNA: TGTGCCAGCAGCTTACAGGGGCCTTACAATGAGCAGTTCTTC.

The chain links TRBV11-3 to TRBJ1-1; D not resolved. Trimming cost V 1 base and J 0 bases, with 6 bases left between them. The CDR3 has 14 amino acids. CDR1 is SGHNT and CDR2 is YENEEA in the germline V gene. The CDR3 DNA sequence: TGTGCCAGCAGCTTAGGAGGCCTGAACACTGAAGCTTTCTTT. Protein: CASSLGGLNTEAFF.

This sequence joins TRBV28 and TRBJ1-3; TRBD1 aligns across 7 bases. This CDR3 contains 14 residues. After removal of 4 bases from V and 8 bases from J, the junction contained 8 bases not matched to a gene. Germline values: CDR1 MDHEN, CDR2 SYDVKM. CDR3 DNA: TGTGCCAGCAGTTCACAGGGGAAGGAGGACACCATATATTTT. Translation: CASSSQGKEDTIYF.

V usage is TRBV19 and J usage is TRBJ1-4; D is unclear. This CDR3 has 15 residues. Between the trimmed V and J ends, which lost 3 bases and 0 bases, there was a span of 8 bases. Germline loops: CDR1 LNHDA, CDR2 SQIVND (reference sequence). CDR3 in amino acids: CASSIKSATNEKLFF. DNA for the CDR3: TGTGCCAGTAGTATTAAGTCAGCAACTAATGAAAAACTGTTTTTT.

This chain links TRBV6-1 with TRBJ1-5, with a possible D match to TRBD1 (5 bases). Germline V gene sequence: CDR1 MNHNS, CDR2 SASEGT. Trimming took off 4 bases at V and 1 base at J, with 17 bases between the two ends. The CDR3 is 17 amino acids. The CDR3 loop reads CASSGGVGRMSNQPQHF. CDR3 DNA sequence: TGTGCCAGCAGTGGGGGGGTAGGGAGGATGAGCAATCAGCCCCAGCATTTT.

This chain uses TRBV7-2 with TRBJ1-2, with a tentative D call TRBD1 (6 bases). The CDR3 is 14 amino acids. V lost 4 bases, J lost 4 bases, and 13 bases lay in between. Germline-derived CDR1 and CDR2 are SGHTA and FQGNSA. CDR3 residues: CASSSYLDSYGYTF. In DNA form, the CDR3 reads TGTGCCAGCAGCTCGTATTTGGACAGCTATGGCTACACCTTC. Variable domain in full (rest from reference TRBV7-2 and TRBJ1-2): GAGVSQSPSNKVTEKGKDVELRCDPISGHTALYWYRQSLGQGLEFLIYFQGNSAPDKSGLPSDRFSAERTGGSVSTLTIQRTQQEDSAVYLCASSSYLDSYGYTFGSGTRLTVV.

The chain combines TRBV4-2 with TRBJ2-2, with TRBD1 as a possible D gene (6 bases). Germline lookup yields CDR1 LGHNA and CDR2 YNFKEQ. The length of the CDR3 is 14 residues. V lost 3 bases and J 7 bases, leaving 12 bases between the germline ends. The CDR3 region is CASSHLQGVGELFF. In DNA form, the CDR3 reads TGTGCCAGCAGCCACCTACAGGGTGTCGGGGAGCTGTTTTTT.

The V gene is TRBV28, the J gene TRBJ2-1; D ambiguous. This CDR3 spans 11 amino acids. Germline V lookup: CDR1 MDHEN, CDR2 SYDVKM. V lost 6 bases to trimming and J lost 3 bases, with 3 bases between them. CDR3 sequence reads: CASSRYNEQFF. The CDR3 DNA follows: TGTGCCAGCAGCCGCTACAATGAGCAGTTCTTC.

V is TRBV6-1 and J is TRBJ1-2; no reliable D call. Between the trimmed V and J ends, which lost 6 bases and 0 bases, there was a span of 11 bases. CDR1 and CDR2 (germline): MNHNS, SASEGT. The CDR3 spans 14 residues. The DNA of the CDR3 is TGTGCCAGCAGACCATGGCAGGCTAACTATGGCTACACCTTC. Amino acid sequence: CASRPWQANYGYTF.

The rearrangement links TRBV7-9 to TRBJ2-3; 9 bases agree with TRBD1. Germline-derived CDR1 and CDR2 are SEHNR and FQNEAQ (reference sequence). There are 16 residues in the CDR3. V was pared by 5 bases and J by 1 base, with 7 bases of the junction left unmatched. CDR3 DNA sequence: TGTGCCAGCAGCCCCCGGACAGGGGAAGGCACAGATACGCAGTATTTT. Translated: CASSPRTGEGTDTQYF.

This clone was counted only a few times. The chain couples TRBV4-2 to TRBJ2-7; the D gene is possibly TRBD2 (6 bases). The germline V and J ends were trimmed by 0 bases and 2 bases, with 20 bases remaining between them. Germline CDR1 and CDR2: LGHNA and YNFKEQ. The CDR3 contains 18 residues. The CDR3 loop reads CASSQDSRGGPDPYEQYF. The CDR3 coding sequence is TGTGCCAGCAGCCAAGATTCTAGGGGAGGACCTGATCCCTACGAGCAGTACTTC.

The chain combines TRBV28 with TRBJ1-6, with D hard to call. The ends were cut back, 4 bases at V and 7 bases at J, with 5 bases in the middle. Per the germline V gene, CDR1 is MDHEN and CDR2 is SYDVKM. There are 12 residues in the CDR3. The DNA for the CDR3 is TGTGCCAGCAGTTCCGTGAATTCACCCCTCCACTTT. Translated, it gives CASSSVNSPLHF.

The gene calls are TRBV7-8 and TRBJ1-1; TRBD1 might be the D (5 bases). The CDR3 spans 14 residues. Trimming stripped 2 bases from V and 3 bases from J, with 10 bases between. Germline V CDR1 and CDR2: SGHVS, FQNEAQ. The DNA for the CDR3 is TGTGCCAGCAGCTTACAGGGTAGCTACACTGAAGCTTTCTTT. Its translation: CASSLQGSYTEAFF. The variable domain in full, completed from reference TRBV7-8 and TRBJ1-1, reads GAGVSQSPRYKVAKRGQDVALRCDPISGHVSLFWYQQALGQGPEFLTYFQNEAQLDKSGLPSDRFFAERPEGSVSTLKIQRTQQEDSAVYLCASSLQGSYTEAFFGQGTRLTVV.

The V and J genes are TRBV28 and TRBJ1-3, with D tentatively TRBD1 (6 bases). V gave up 6 bases and J gave up 4 bases, with 13 bases separating them. CDR1 is MDHEN and CDR2 is SYDVKM in the germline V gene. The CDR3 consists of 14 residues. CDR3 sequence reads: CASSWGGLGNTIYF. Written as DNA, the CDR3 is TGTGCCAGCAGCTGGGGGGGGCTCGGAAACACCATATATTTT.

In its sample, this clone was seen once. V usage is TRBV2 and J usage is TRBJ2-3; 8 bases match TRBD1. Germline CDR1 is SNHLY and CDR2 is FYNNEI. Losses at the gene ends were 6 bases for V and 4 bases for J; bases not matched to a gene: 6. The CDR3 loop spans 14 amino acids. As DNA, the CDR3 is TGTGCCAGCAGATTAGACAGGGGCGCAGATACGCAGTATTTT. It is translated as CASRLDRGADTQYF.

This chain connects TRBV20-1 to TRBJ2-7; TRBD1 matches at 8 bases. Trimming took 5 bases from V and 12 from J; bases not matched to a gene: 9. This CDR3 contains 11 residues. Germline lookup yields CDR1 DFQATT and CDR2 SNEGSKA (reference sequence). In DNA, the CDR3 is TGCAGTGCTCCGACAGGGGAGAAAACGTACTTC. As protein: CSAPTGEKTYF.